The subject of this entry is one T cell receptor beta chain. The antigen remains unidentified. This record belongs to a study of identifying expanded T cells in peripheral blood. Study-wide findings and caveats: Technical replicates showed around 1.2 changed clones; approximately 2 weeks about 16.4; four weeks 19.

The CDR3 is 11 residues long. Germline CDR1 reads DFQATT; CDR2 reads SNEGSKA (reference sequence). V was pared by 1 base and J by 5 bases, with 6 bases between. TCRdb's copy holds only in-frame clones and misses some; the assay was immunoSEQ multiplex PCR. This sample has 85,000 to 95,000 clones, with 88% found just once. The sequenced sample consisted of blood. The clonotype was recovered from a person aged 18 to 75 in good health. The V call is TRBV20-1, the J call TRBJ2-7; D unclear. CDR3 region: CSARVPDEQYF. Written as DNA, the CDR3 is TGCAGTGCTAGAGTCCCGGACGAGCAGTACTTC.